Given below is one TCR beta chain in context. No antigen is known for it. This record belongs to a study of identifying expanded T cells in peripheral blood. Broader study findings: Over two and four weeks, about 15 and 19 clones changed, versus around 1.3 between replicates.

The CDR3 has 13 amino acids. Germline values: CDR1 MNHNY, CDR2 SVGAGI (reference sequence). V gave up 4 bases and J gave up 4 bases, with 10 bases separating them. The method was immunoSEQ multiplex PCR; TCRdb's version includes in-frame clones alone and lacks a portion of them. The sample has 95,000 to 100,000 clones, around 88% seen once. Healthy donors had no documented immune events, such as infections, while sampled. Sequencing input: blood. The chain employs TRBV6-6 and TRBJ1-1; D perhaps matches TRBD1 (5 bases). The origin of this receptor is a person aged 18 to 75 in good health. In DNA, the CDR3 is TGTGCCAGCAGTTCGTGGGGGGGCACTGAAGCTTTCTTT. It encodes CASSSWGGTEAFF.